The next 21 T cell receptor beta chains were all read from a single sample in a study of OX40 agonist ivuxolimab in advanced cancers. This table comes from immunoSEQ multiplex PCR, and its TCRdb copy is limited to in-frame clones, with some not included. The table shows 57,000 or so clones, with roughly nine tenths occurring only once. Specimen: CD4+ or CD8+ T cells sorted from blood, collected in a trial of the OX40 agonist ivuxolimab. The receptors derive from an adult with an advanced solid tumor such as melanoma, head and neck, liver or kidney cancer.

The V gene is TRBV18, the J gene TRBJ1-1; a possible D gene is TRBD1 (5 bases). Per the germline V gene, CDR1 is KGHSH and CDR2 is LQKENI. CDR3 size: 14 residues. Trimming took off 6 bases at V and 4 bases at J, with 15 bases between the two ends. This CDR3 reads CASSPGSGGTEAFF. The CDR3 DNA reads TGTGCCAGCTCCCCGGGCAGTGGGGGCACTGAAGCTTTCTTT. The full variable domain, in which reference TRBV18 and TRBJ1-1 provide the parts outside the CDR3, is NAGVMQNPRHLVRRRGQEARLRCSPMKGHSHVYWYRQLPEEGLKFMVYLQKENIIDESGMPKERFSAEFPKEGPSILRIQQVVRGDSAAYFCASSPGSGGTEAFFGQGTRLTVV.

A single count supports this clone. This chain joins TRBV6-5 and TRBJ2-1; D is uncertain. The CDR3 has 13 residues. Germline CDR1 and CDR2: MNHEY and SVGAGI. V was pared by 4 bases and J by 5 bases, with 9 bases between. The CDR3 loop reads CASSLIPNNEQFF. The CDR3 DNA sequence: TGTGCCAGCAGTTTGATTCCTAACAATGAGCAGTTCTTC.

The chain recombines TRBV4-1 with TRBJ2-2, with D unclear. The CDR3 loop spans 17 amino acids. CDR1 is MGHRA, CDR2 YSYEKL, per germline. V lost 5 bases and J lost 6, with 22 bases in between. The CDR3 DNA follows: TGCGCCAGCAGCGCTCGATCTCTAGGGTCGGCACCCGGGGAGCTGTTTTTT. It specifies CASSARSLGSAPGELFF.

The chain recombines TRBV6-6 with TRBJ2-7, with 12 bases that match TRBD2. Germline CDR1 MNHNY, CDR2 SVGAGI (reference sequence). There are 16 residues in the CDR3. V was pared by 0 bases and J by 1 base, with 1 base of the junction left unmatched. CDR3 region: CASSYSTSGRSYEQYF. The CDR3 DNA sequence: TGTGCCAGCAGTTACTCGACTAGCGGGAGATCCTACGAGCAGTACTTC.

The chain couples TRBV5-8 to TRBJ2-5, with 7 bases identical to TRBD1. After removal of 6 bases from V and 5 bases from J, the junction contained 4 bases not matched to a gene. Germline CDR1 reads SGHTS; CDR2 reads YDEGEE. The CDR3 consists of 12 residues. Here the CDR3 reads CASNPRGETQYF. The CDR3 region has the DNA TGTGCCAGCAACCCCAGGGGGGAGACCCAGTACTTC.

This clone turned up a few times. This sequence joins TRBV11-3 and TRBJ2-1, with 7 bases lining up with TRBD2. The germline V gene has CDR1 SGHNT and CDR2 YENEEA. CDR3 length: 13 residues. The ends lost 2 bases at V and 8 bases at J; junction bases unmatched: 3. The CDR3 reads CASSLPGRDEQFF. CDR3 DNA sequence: TGTGCCAGCAGCTTACCAGGGAGGGATGAGCAGTTCTTC.

This chain connects TRBV27 to TRBJ2-5, with 13 bases fitting TRBD2. CDR1 and CDR2 from the germline V gene are MNHEY and SMNVEV (reference sequence). The CDR3 contains 16 residues. V was clipped by 5 bases and J by 1 base; unmatched bases: 4. The CDR3 DNA is TGTGCCAGCAGTCTCCGACTAGCGGGAGGCCAAGAGACCCAGTACTTC. Its translation: CASSLRLAGGQETQYF.

J is TRBJ2-5 and V is TRBV5-5, with TRBD1 identical over 8 bases. V dropped 1 base and J dropped 2; count of bases not matched to a gene: 7. This CDR3 region has 16 residues. Per the germline V gene, CDR1 is SGHKS and CDR2 is YYEKEE (reference sequence). The CDR3 bases are TGTGCCAGCAGCTTGACCCCCGGACAGGGACAAGAGACCCAGTACTTC. Its translation: CASSLTPGQGQETQYF.

The genes are TRBV11-1 and TRBJ2-7, with 14 bases lining up with TRBD2. The CDR3 extends over 15 amino acids. Germline CDR1 reads SGHAT; CDR2 reads FQDESV (reference sequence). V shed 5 bases, J shed 6 bases, and the junction held 6 bases outside the gene matches. The CDR3 DNA is TGTGCCAGCAGCCCCCCGGGACTAGCGGGAGTCGAGCAGTACTTC. This gives the protein CASSPPGLAGVEQYF.

The rearrangement uses TRBV14 and TRBJ2-5, with no clear D. The V end lost 0 bases, the J end lost 2 bases, and 4 bases lay between the germline ends. The CDR3 spans 13 residues. CDR1 SGHDN and CDR2 FVKESK come from the germline V gene. The CDR3 nucleotides read TGTGCCAGCAGCCAAGAGACTCAAGAGACCCAGTACTTC. Its translation is CASSQETQETQYF.

This clone appeared a single time. This chain links TRBV7-2 with TRBJ1-2, with D possibly being TRBD1 (5 bases). This CDR3 is 17 amino acids long. The germline V and J ends were trimmed by 5 bases and 3 bases, with 22 bases remaining between them. Germline-derived CDR1 and CDR2 are SGHTA and FQGNSA. The CDR3 region has the DNA TGTGCCAGCAGCCCCCGGGGGGGAAGGGTGTTTGACTATGGCTACACCTTC. Amino acids: CASSPRGGRVFDYGYTF. Full variable domain (rest looked up from reference TRBV7-2 and TRBJ1-2): GAGVSQSPSNKVTEKGKDVELRCDPISGHTALYWYRQSLGQGLEFLIYFQGNSAPDKSGLPSDRFSAERTGGSVSTLTIQRTQQEDSAVYLCASSPRGGRVFDYGYTFGSGTRLTVV.

The table lists this clone with a count of one. The chain carries TRBV30 and TRBJ1-4, with D perhaps matching TRBD1 (6 bases). V was pared by 0 bases and J by 13 bases, with 18 bases between. This CDR3 has 14 amino acids. CDR1 and CDR2 (germline): GTSNPN, SVGIG (reference sequence). CDR3 residues: CAWSVAGVSRTLFF. Written as DNA, the CDR3 is TGTGCCTGGAGTGTGGCAGGGGTGAGTCGGACACTGTTTTTT.

The chain links TRBV27 to TRBJ1-6, with D hard to call. The germline CDR1 and CDR2 sequences are MNHEY and SMNVEV (reference sequence). The CDR3 loop spans 12 amino acids. Between the trimmed V and J ends, which lost 6 bases and 2 bases, there was a span of 2 bases. CDR3 in amino acids: CASSPYNSPLHF. For the CDR3, the DNA is TGTGCCAGCAGCCCCTATAATTCACCCCTCCACTTT.

Only one count was recorded for this clone. This chain links TRBV5-1 with TRBJ2-7; 10 bases are shared with TRBD2. The junction had 8 bases not matched to a gene; V was cut back by 5 bases and J by 6 bases. The CDR3 contains 14 residues. The V gene's germline CDR1 is SGHRS and CDR2 YFSETQ. The CDR3 DNA reads as TGCGCCAGCAGTCCGAGCGGGAGGGATCGCGAGCAGTACTTC. Translating gives CASSPSGRDREQYF.

V gene TRBV6-1 combines with J gene TRBJ2-1; the match to TRBD2 covers 11 bases. The trim removed 4 bases at V and 5 bases at J, leaving 4 bases unmatched. CDR3 length: 15 residues. Germline lookup yields CDR1 MNHNS and CDR2 SASEGT. The CDR3: CASSGGTSGNNEQFF. The CDR3 region has the DNA TGTGCCAGCAGTGGCGGGACTAGCGGAAACAATGAGCAGTTCTTC.

CDR3 loop: CASSLVSGGTGELFF. CDR3 DNA: TGCGCCAGCAGCTTGGTGTCAGGGGGGACCGGGGAGCTGTTTTTT. The chain combines TRBV5-1 with TRBJ2-2; D is possibly TRBD1 (7 bases). V was clipped by 0 bases and J by 5 bases, with 11 bases between them. Looked up from germline, CDR1 is SGHRS and CDR2 is YFSETQ. The CDR3 is made up of 15 amino acids.

The chain is built from TRBV18 and TRBJ1-5; D not resolved. The germline V gene has CDR1 KGHSH and CDR2 LQKENI. V lost 6 bases to trimming and J lost 0 bases, with 12 bases between them. The CDR3 covers 15 residues. This CDR3 is CASSPKGNSNQPQHF. The CDR3 DNA sequence: TGTGCCAGCTCCCCGAAGGGAAATAGCAATCAGCCCCAGCATTTT.

This clone occurred once. The CDR3 nucleotides are TGTGCCAGCAGCCAAGAAGTAGGGAGGTTGTCAGATACGCAGTATTTT. It codes for CASSQEVGRLSDTQYF. V gene TRBV4-2 combines with J gene TRBJ2-3, with a tentative D call TRBD2 (6 bases). CDR3 size: 16 residues. Germline CDR1 LGHNA, CDR2 YNFKEQ. Trimming shortened V by 0 bases and J by 4 bases, and 14 bases separated the two germline ends.

This clone was seen once. The chain links TRBV10-2 to TRBJ2-3, with D unresolved. The CDR3 is made up of 13 amino acids. Per germline, CDR1 WSHSY and CDR2 SAAADI. Trimming stripped 6 bases from V and 5 bases from J, with 12 bases between. The CDR3 DNA is TGCGCCAGCAGGAACGCCGGTGGAGATACGCAGTATTTT. Translation gives CASRNAGGDTQYF.

This rearrangement joins TRBV15 to TRBJ2-7; perhaps TRBD2 as D (5 bases). Germline V gene lookup returns CDR1 LNHNV and CDR2 YYDKDF (reference sequence). CDR3 length: 14 residues. Trimming shortened V by 1 base and J by 2 bases, and 9 bases separated the two germline ends. The CDR3 region has the DNA TGTGCCACCAGCAGAGGAGGGCCTCCCTACGAGCAGTACTTC. Translating gives CATSRGGPPYEQYF. Combining the CDR3 with reference TRBV15 and TRBJ2-7 gives the whole variable domain DAMVIQNPRYQVTQFGKPVTLSCSQTLNHNVMYWYQQKSSQAPKLLFHYYDKDFNNEADTPDNFQSRRPNTSFCFLDIRSPGLGDTAMYLCATSRGGPPYEQYFGPGTRLTVT.

The chain links TRBV29-1 to TRBJ2-7, with TRBD1 matching over 8 bases. V trimming: 4 bases; J trimming: 7 bases; junction bases outside the gene matches: 6. Germline CDR1 and CDR2: SQVTM and ANQGSEA. The CDR3 has 12 residues. CDR3 residues: CSVVQGALEQYF. The CDR3 DNA reads TGCAGCGTTGTCCAGGGGGCACTTGAGCAGTACTTC.